Below, one TCR beta chain is given with its context. The antigen is not known. This specimen belongs to a study of T cell repertoires in cytomegalovirus infection. Study context: CMV infection together with matching HLA type was indicated by public TCR beta signatures.

TCRdb passed the reads through MiXCR, listing each CDR3 protein once. This table holds around 300,000 distinct CDR3 sequences, 22% found once. Study-level points and caveats: In two of eight donors, the top clonotype was HLA-C-restricted CMV-specific.

This receptor was obtained from a human donor in good health (CMV status not recorded). Some clones in this sample may be carry-over from other donors' samples. Sequenced material: cultured PBMCs, taken from culture after CMV antigen stimulation.

The chain's CDR3 is CASSSATLGETQYF. The CDR3 nucleotides are TGTGCCAGCAGTTCCGCCACGCTCGGGGAGACCCAGTACTTC. The chain links TRBV12-3 or TRBV12-4 to TRBJ2-5; D gene unclear. The CDR3 consists of 14 residues. The germline V and J ends were trimmed by 4 bases and 5 bases, with 14 bases remaining between them.